This entry is about one T cell receptor (beta chain). The antigen is undetermined. The data derive from a study of radiotherapy plus CTLA-4 blockade in lung cancer. Findings of the study overall: Subsequent to radiotherapy plus ipilimumab, tumor-derived TCR clones underwent expansion in blood. The authors reported that early blood T cell clone dynamics, with interferon-beta, best predicted response.

CDR3 length: 11 residues. The germline V gene has CDR1 LNHDA and CDR2 SQIVND (reference sequence). The V and J ends lost 2 bases and 7 bases respectively, with 6 bases between them. Only in-frame clones appear in the TCRdb table, and some are missing; sequencing was by immunoSEQ multiplex PCR. The sample lists around 110,000 clones, under 90% occurring once. This chain connects TRBV19 to TRBJ2-7; no definite D call. The material was peripheral blood, obtained from a patient treated with radiotherapy plus ipilimumab. The TCR comes from a human donor with non-small cell lung cancer that progressed on radiotherapy plus ipilimumab. Some clones in this sample may be carry-over from other donors' samples. In DNA form, the CDR3 reads TGTGCCAGTAGTATAACGGGTGAGCAGTACTTC. Translating it yields CASSITGEQYF. The variable domain in full, with the rest retrieved from reference TRBV19 and TRBJ2-7, is DGGITQSPKYLFRKEGQNVTLSCEQNLNHDAMYWYRQDPGQGLRLIYYSQIVNDFQKGDIAEGYSVSREKKESFPLTVTSAQKNPTAFYLCASSITGEQYFGPGTRLTVT.